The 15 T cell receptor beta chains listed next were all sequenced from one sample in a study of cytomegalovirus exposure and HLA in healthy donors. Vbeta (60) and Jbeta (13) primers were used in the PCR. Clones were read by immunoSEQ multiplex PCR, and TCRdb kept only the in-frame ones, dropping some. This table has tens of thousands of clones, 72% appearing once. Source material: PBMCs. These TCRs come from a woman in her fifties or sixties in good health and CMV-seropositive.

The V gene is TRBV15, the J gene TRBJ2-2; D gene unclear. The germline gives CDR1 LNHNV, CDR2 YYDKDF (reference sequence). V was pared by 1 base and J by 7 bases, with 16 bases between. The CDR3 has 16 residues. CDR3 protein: CATSRGISTGDGELFF. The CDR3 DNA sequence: TGTGCCACCAGCAGAGGAATTAGCACCGGCGACGGGGAGCTGTTTTTT.

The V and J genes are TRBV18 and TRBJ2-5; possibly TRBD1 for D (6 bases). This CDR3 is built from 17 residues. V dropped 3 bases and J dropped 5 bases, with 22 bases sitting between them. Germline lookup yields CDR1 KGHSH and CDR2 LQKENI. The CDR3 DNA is TGTGCCAGCTCACCTCACTCCCGGGCCCCCCAGGGGGAGACCCAGTACTTC. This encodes CASSPHSRAPQGETQYF.

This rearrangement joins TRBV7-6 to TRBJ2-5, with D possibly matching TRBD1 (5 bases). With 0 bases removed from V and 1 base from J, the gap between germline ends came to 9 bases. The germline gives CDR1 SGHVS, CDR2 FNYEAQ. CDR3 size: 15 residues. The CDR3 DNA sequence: TGTGCCAGCAGCTTAGCAGCCAGGGCCCAAGAGACCCAGTACTTC. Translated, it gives CASSLAARAQETQYF.

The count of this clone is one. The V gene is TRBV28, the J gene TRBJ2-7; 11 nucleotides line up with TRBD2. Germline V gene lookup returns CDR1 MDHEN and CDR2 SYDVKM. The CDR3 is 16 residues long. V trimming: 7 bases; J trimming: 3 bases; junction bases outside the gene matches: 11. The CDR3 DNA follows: TGTGCCAGCACCTCCGGGCCGGGACTAGCGGTCTACGAGCAGTACTTC. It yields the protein CASTSGPGLAVYEQYF.

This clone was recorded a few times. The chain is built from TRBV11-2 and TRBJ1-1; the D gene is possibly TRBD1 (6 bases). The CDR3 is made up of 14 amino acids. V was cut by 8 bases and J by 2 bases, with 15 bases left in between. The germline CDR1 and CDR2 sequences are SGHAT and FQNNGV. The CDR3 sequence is CASALDSSNTEAFF. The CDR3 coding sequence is TGTGCCAGCGCCCTGGACAGCTCCAACACTGAAGCTTTCTTT.

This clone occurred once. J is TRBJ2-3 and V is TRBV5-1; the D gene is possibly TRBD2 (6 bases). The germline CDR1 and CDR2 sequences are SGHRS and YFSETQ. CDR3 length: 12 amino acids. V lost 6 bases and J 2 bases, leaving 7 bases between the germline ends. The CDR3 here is CASMRDTDTQYF. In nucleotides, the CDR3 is TGCGCCAGCATGCGGGACACAGATACGCAGTATTTT.

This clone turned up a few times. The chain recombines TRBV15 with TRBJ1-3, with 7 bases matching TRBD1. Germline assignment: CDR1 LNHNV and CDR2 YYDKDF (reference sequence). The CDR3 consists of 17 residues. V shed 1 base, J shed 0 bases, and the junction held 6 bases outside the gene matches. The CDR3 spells CATSRAAGGLSGNTIYF. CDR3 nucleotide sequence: TGTGCCACCAGCAGAGCGGCAGGGGGACTCTCTGGAAACACCATATATTTT.

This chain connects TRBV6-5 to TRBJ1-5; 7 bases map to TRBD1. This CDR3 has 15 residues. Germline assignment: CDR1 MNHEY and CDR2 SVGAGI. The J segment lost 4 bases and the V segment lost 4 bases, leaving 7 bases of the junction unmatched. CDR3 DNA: TGTGCCAGCAGTTTGGGGCAGGGGGTAAATCAGCCCCAGCATTTT. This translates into CASSLGQGVNQPQHF.

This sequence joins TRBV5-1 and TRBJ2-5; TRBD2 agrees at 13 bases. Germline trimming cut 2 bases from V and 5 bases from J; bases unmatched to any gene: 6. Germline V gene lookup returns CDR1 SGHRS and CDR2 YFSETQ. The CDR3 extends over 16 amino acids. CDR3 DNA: TGCGCCAGCAGCTTCGTGACTAGCGGGGGGCGGGAGACCCAGTACTTC. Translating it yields CASSFVTSGGRETQYF.

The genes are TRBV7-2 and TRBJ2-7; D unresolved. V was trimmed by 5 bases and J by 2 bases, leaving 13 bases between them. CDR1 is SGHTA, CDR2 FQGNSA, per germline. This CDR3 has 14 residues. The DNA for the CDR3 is TGTGCCAGCAGCCCCTACTTACCTCCCTACGAGCAGTACTTC. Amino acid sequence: CASSPYLPPYEQYF.

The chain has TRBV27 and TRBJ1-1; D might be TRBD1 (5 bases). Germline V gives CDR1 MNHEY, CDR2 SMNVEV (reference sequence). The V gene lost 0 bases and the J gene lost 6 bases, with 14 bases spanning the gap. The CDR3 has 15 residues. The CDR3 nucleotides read TGTGCCAGCAGTTTATCGCAGGGAGGAGTCGCTGAAGCTTTCTTT. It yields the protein CASSLSQGGVAEAFF.

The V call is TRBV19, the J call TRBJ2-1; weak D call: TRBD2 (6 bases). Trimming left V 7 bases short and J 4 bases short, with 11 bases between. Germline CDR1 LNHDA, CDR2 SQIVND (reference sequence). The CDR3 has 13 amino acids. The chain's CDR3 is CASKSRGYNEQFF. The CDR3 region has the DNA TGTGCCAGTAAGTCGCGGGGTTACAATGAGCAGTTCTTC. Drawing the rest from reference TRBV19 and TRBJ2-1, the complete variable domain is DGGITQSPKYLFRKEGQNVTLSCEQNLNHDAMYWYRQDPGQGLRLIYYSQIVNDFQKGDIAEGYSVSREKKESFPLTVTSAQKNPTAFYLCASKSRGYNEQFFGPGTRLTVL.

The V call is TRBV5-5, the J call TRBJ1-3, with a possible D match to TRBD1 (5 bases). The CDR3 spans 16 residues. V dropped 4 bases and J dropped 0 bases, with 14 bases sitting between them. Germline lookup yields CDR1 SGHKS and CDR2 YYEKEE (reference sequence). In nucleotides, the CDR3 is TGTGCCAGCAGCGGGGGGGACGGCCTCTCTGGAAACACCATATATTTT. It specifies CASSGGDGLSGNTIYF.

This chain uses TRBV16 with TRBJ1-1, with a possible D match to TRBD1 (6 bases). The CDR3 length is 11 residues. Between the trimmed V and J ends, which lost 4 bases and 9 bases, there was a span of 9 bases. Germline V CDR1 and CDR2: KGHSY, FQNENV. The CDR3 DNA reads TGTGCCAGCAGCCTTGGACAGCAAGCTTTCTTT. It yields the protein CASSLGQQAFF.

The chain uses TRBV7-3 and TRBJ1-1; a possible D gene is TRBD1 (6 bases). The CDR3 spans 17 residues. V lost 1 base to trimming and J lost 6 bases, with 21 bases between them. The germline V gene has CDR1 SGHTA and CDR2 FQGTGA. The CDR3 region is CASSLKVCWQGYAEAFF. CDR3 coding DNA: TGTGCCAGCAGCTTAAAGGTCTGTTGGCAGGGGTACGCTGAAGCTTTCTTT.